This entry describes one T cell receptor beta chain. Its antigen remains unidentified. Per-base quality was not reported, and no clone a single base away is much larger than it. Reading the label with the study, this specimen's time point is: sample taken at primary tumor resection. Samples were obtained from 70 to 85 patients with early-stage, untreated non-small cell lung cancer from the lung TRACERx cohort. Without any cell sorting, TCR sequencing was performed on whole RNA extracted either from tumor and nontumor lung tissue or from cryopreserved PBMC samples. A patient was chosen for TCR sequencing only when enough RNA was available from at least two tumor regions. Including the terminal cysteine and phenylalanine, the CDR3 comprises 13 residues. Only the CDR3 DNA stays, 39 bases, in frame from base 1. CDR1 GTSNPN and CDR2 SVGIG are derived from the germline V gene (reference sequence). V is cut by 5 bases and J by 0 bases, and the space between the germline ends is 8 bases.

The method was 5' RACE. TCRdb records NextSeq 500 as the sequencer. The TCR library protocol attached a unique molecular identifier to each TCR cDNA molecule to allow correction of PCR and sequencing errors. For the original study's pipeline: Decombinator tools were used for TCR identification, UMI-based error correction and CDR3 extraction. Expanded TCRs were defined as those above a frequency of 2 per 1,000, corresponding to the top 1% of the tumor frequency distribution. Each repertoire was subsampled 100 times to 5,000 TCRs, after which Renyi diversity was computed with the R vegan package. CDR3 similarity networks were built from amino acid triplet string-kernel similarity, connecting CDR3s with pairwise similarity above 0.82. TCRdb handled the public reads itself, with Q25 trimming in fastp and clone calling in MiXCR, and kept productive beta chains. Identical CDR3 protein sequences are pooled into one entry, listed with their most common genes and DNA. The V and J calls follow TCRdb's processing rather than the paper's. The sample has tens of thousands of distinct CDR3 sequences on record, roughly 8% of them singletons. In total, the top ten clones hold approximately 30% of the sample.

The data are from a study of spatial heterogeneity in lung cancer (dated by TCRdb to the late 2010s). Background on the whole study: Beta-chain transcripts were consistently detected in greater numbers than alpha-chain transcripts, which likely reflects a higher abundance of beta-chain transcripts. TCR repertoire features were related to nonsynonymous mutation counts determined by whole-exome sequencing of tumor tissue. In non-small cell lung cancer, the study quantitatively compared TCR alpha and beta repertoires across several tumor regions, matched nontumor lung, and blood. In the raw uncorrected reads, each unique combination of TCR and UMI appeared more than ten times on average. Both alpha and beta chains were TCR-sequenced in approximately 220 tumor regions, approximately 68 matched nontumor lung samples and over 55 PBMC samples obtained at surgery. General study outcomes and caveats: Confirming at a functional level the hypothesis that regional TCRs recognize regional mutations was considered to require additional single-cell paired TCR alpha and beta sequencing. Ubiquitous expanded tumor TCRs were found in blood more often at tumor resection than at routine follow-up.

The starting material was PBMCs, obtained at surgery. The TCR comes from a male donor with early-stage non-small cell lung cancer. In this chain, TRBV30 is recombined with TRBJ1-3; the D gene is not confidently resolved. DNA sequence: TGTGCCTGGGCACCCGACTCTGGAAACACCATATATTTT. It specifies CAWAPDSGNTIYF.